This T cell receptor (beta chain) was sequenced for a study of T cell repertoires in cytomegalovirus infection. About the study: Well-studied HLA-B-restricted epitopes and recently identified HLA-C-restricted epitopes of CMV were both used in the study. Overall study results and limits: Pooled public TCR beta family frequency picked out CMV carriers with the relevant HLA. The study found HLA-C-restricted CMV-specific TCR beta clonotypes dominating the ex vivo response.

TCRdb reanalysed the reads using MiXCR and keeps one entry per CDR3 protein. Counted here are some 920,000 distinct CDR3 sequences, 31% occurring once; the ten biggest clones make up about an eighth. With respect to this clonotype: Its cognate antigen is unknown.

There are 16 residues in the CDR3. The ends lost 3 bases at V and 5 bases at J; junction bases unmatched: 4. Germline CDR1 ENHRY, CDR2 SYGVKD. This chain uses TRBV10-3 with TRBJ2-2, with 12 nucleotides matching TRBD2. Sequenced material: cultured CD8+ T cells from PBMCs, taken from culture after CMV antigen stimulation. The sequence derives from a human donor in good health (CMV status not recorded). Some clones in this sample may be carry-over from other donors' samples. The CDR3 is CAISEASGGATGELFF. DNA for the CDR3: TGTGCCATCAGTGAAGCTAGCGGGGGGGCAACCGGGGAGCTGTTTTTT.